The 21 T cell receptor beta chains below were found in one sample sequenced in a study of T cell responses to AZD1222 COVID-19 vaccine. Profiled with immunoSEQ multiplex PCR; TCRdb holds only in-frame clones, not every one. The table has about 140,000 clones, about 92% seen once. The sample was peripheral blood, taken after recovery from COVID-19. All receptors come from an adult who had recovered from COVID-19.

V usage is TRBV28 and J usage is TRBJ1-3; tentative D call: TRBD1 (6 bases). The germline gives CDR1 MDHEN, CDR2 SYDVKM. This CDR3 is 15 amino acids long. V lost 7 bases to trimming and J lost 0 bases, with 13 bases between them. The CDR3, as DNA: TGTGCCAGCAAGGAAACAGGGCGCTCTGGAAACACCATATATTTT. Its translation is CASKETGRSGNTIYF. The complete variable domain, with remaining parts taken from reference TRBV28 and TRBJ1-3, reads DVKVTQSSRYLVKRTGEKVFLECVQDMDHENMFWYRQDPGLGLRLIYFSYDVKMKEKGDIPEGYSVSREKKERFSLILESASTNQTSMYLCASKETGRSGNTIYFGEGSWLTVV.

This clone was detected only a few times. The chain carries TRBV6-1 and TRBJ2-1; 8 bases are shared with TRBD1. Germline V gives CDR1 MNHNS, CDR2 SASEGT. J lost 6 bases, V lost 3 bases, and 16 bases had no gene match. The CDR3 runs to 18 residues. CDR3 protein: CASSDPLGQGRTGNEQFF. CDR3 nucleotide sequence: TGTGCCAGCAGTGACCCGCTCGGACAGGGTAGGACCGGCAATGAGCAGTTCTTC.

V is TRBV5-6 and J is TRBJ2-7; 7 nucleotides line up with TRBD1. V was clipped by 3 bases and J by 4 bases; unmatched bases: 19. CDR1 and CDR2 from the germline V gene are SGHDT and YYEEEE. The CDR3 length is 18 residues. In DNA form, the CDR3 reads TGTGCCAGCAGCTCCCTATCGTTACAGGGGCCGTGGAGGTACGAGCAGTACTTC. Translated: CASSSLSLQGPWRYEQYF. Together with reference TRBV5-6 and TRBJ2-7, the CDR3 gives the full variable domain: DAGVTQSPTHLIKTRGQQVTLRCSPKSGHDTVSWYQQALGQGPQFIFQYYEEEERQRGNFPDRFSGHQFPNYSSELNVNALLLGDSALYLCASSSLSLQGPWRYEQYFGPGTRLTVT.

The chain combines TRBV2 with TRBJ1-3; D remains unclear. This CDR3 is 14 amino acids long. Deletions cut 2 bases from V and 7 bases from J, with 12 bases between. Germline loops: CDR1 SNHLY, CDR2 FYNNEI. The CDR3 region is CASSESGNRNTIYF. The CDR3 DNA sequence: TGTGCCAGCAGTGAATCAGGAAACCGGAACACCATATATTTT. Full variable domain (rest looked up from reference TRBV2 and TRBJ1-3): EPEVTQTPSHQVTQMGQEVILRCVPISNHLYFYWYRQILGQKVEFLVSFYNNEISEKSEIFDDQFSVERPDGSNFTLKIRSTKLEDSAMYFCASSESGNRNTIYFGEGSWLTVV.

This clone has only one observation. The chain joins TRBV21-1 to TRBJ2-2. TRBV21-1 is designated a pseudogene. The CDR3 totals 14 residues. This CDR3 reads CASSARRPTGELFF. CDR3 nucleotide sequence: TGTGCCAGCAGCGCCCGACGGCCCACCGGGGAGCTGTTTTTT.

J is TRBJ1-2 and V is TRBV30; no clear D gene. Germline V gene data show CDR1 as GTSNPN and CDR2 as SVGIG (reference sequence). The V gene lost 2 bases and the J gene lost 3 bases, with 7 bases spanning the gap. The CDR3 extends over 12 amino acids. The CDR3 DNA reads as TGTGCCTGGAGTCCTGATGACTATGGCTACACCTTC. Protein product: CAWSPDDYGYTF.

The rearrangement joins TRBV28 to TRBJ2-7; TRBD1 might be the D (5 bases). The CDR3 totals 15 residues. Germline CDR1 MDHEN, CDR2 SYDVKM. Trimming removed 1 base at V and 2 bases at J, with 12 bases between. This CDR3 is CASSLSTTATYEQYF. In nucleotides, the CDR3 is TGTGCCAGCAGTTTATCGACGACAGCCACCTACGAGCAGTACTTC.

CDR3 amino acids: CASSFVTGLGRETQYF. Here the CDR3 DNA reads TGTGCCAGCAGCTTTGTGACGGGGCTGGGAAGGGAGACCCAGTACTTC. The chain uses TRBV7-6 and TRBJ2-5, with D perhaps being TRBD1 or TRBD2 (5 bases each). The germline CDR1 and CDR2 sequences are SGHVS and FNYEAQ. The CDR3 is 16 residues long. Trimming removed 3 bases at V and 5 bases at J, with 19 bases between.

The chain joins TRBV28 to TRBJ1-5, with 9 bases lining up with TRBD1. The CDR3 has 15 residues. CDR1 and CDR2 (germline): MDHEN, SYDVKM. After removal of 3 bases from V and 5 bases from J, the junction contained 5 bases not matched to a gene. CDR3 coding DNA: TGTGCCAGCAGTTTTGGACAGGGGTTGGATCAGCCCCAGCATTTT. This codes for CASSFGQGLDQPQHF.

The genes are TRBV9 and TRBJ2-1; D is undetermined. The CDR3 runs 15 residues. CDR1 is SGDLS, CDR2 YYNGEE, per germline. V was shortened by 4 bases and J by 0 bases, with 11 bases between the two germline ends. The CDR3 sequence: CASSQAGPSYNEQFF. The CDR3 nucleotides read TGTGCCAGCAGCCAGGCTGGACCCTCCTACAATGAGCAGTTCTTC.

A word on this clone: A junction end diverges from the germline sequence, so it may reflect a read error. V usage is TRBV2 and J usage is TRBJ1-5; maybe TRBD1 (6 bases). The CDR3 contains 13 residues. The V gene's germline CDR1 is SNHLY and CDR2 FYNNEI. The CDR3 sequence: CASSALGHPRMDF. CDR3 DNA sequence: TGTGCCAGCAGTGCCCTGGGACACCCAAGGATGGATTTT.

The CDR3 region has the DNA TGCGCCAGCAGTGATGTGGGCAACAATCAGCCCCAGCATTTT. It codes for CASSDVGNNQPQHF. The genes are TRBV10-2 and TRBJ1-5; D is undetermined. CDR1 WSHSY and CDR2 SAAADI come from the germline V gene. V was clipped by 3 bases and J by 3 bases, with 9 bases between them. The CDR3 consists of 14 residues.

This chain connects TRBV5-4 to TRBJ2-7, with a tentative D call TRBD2 (5 bases). The CDR3 runs to 15 residues. Germline values: CDR1 SGHNT, CDR2 YYREEE (reference sequence). Between the trimmed V and J ends, which lost 1 base and 3 bases, there was a span of 14 bases. CDR3 loop: CASSLSLYGDYEQYF. The CDR3 DNA is TGTGCCAGCAGCTTGTCCCTTTACGGGGACTACGAGCAGTACTTC.

CDR3 amino acids: CASSLGGLHNQPQHF. CDR3 coding DNA: TGTGCCAGCAGCTTAGGTGGGCTCCATAATCAGCCCCAGCATTTT. This sequence joins TRBV7-2 and TRBJ1-5; D remains ambiguous. Trimming took 1 base from V and 4 from J, leaving 11 bases between them. The CDR3 length is 15 residues. CDR1 is SGHTA and CDR2 is FQGNSA in the germline V gene.

The J gene is TRBJ1-2, the V gene TRBV9; D may be TRBD1 (5 bases). V lost 2 bases and J 0 bases, leaving 11 bases between the germline ends. Germline loops: CDR1 SGDLS, CDR2 YYNGEE. There are 15 residues in the CDR3. This chain's CDR3 is CASSVEGDSNYGYTF. The CDR3 bases are TGTGCCAGCAGCGTCGAAGGGGACTCTAACTATGGCTACACCTTC.

The chain combines TRBV2 with TRBJ2-7; D not resolved. CDR3 length: 13 residues. Germline V gives CDR1 SNHLY, CDR2 FYNNEI. V lost 4 bases and J 2 bases, leaving 9 bases between the germline ends. The CDR3 here is CASSGNRPYEQYF. The CDR3 DNA sequence: TGTGCCAGCAGTGGGAACAGACCCTACGAGCAGTACTTC.

This chain links TRBV9 with TRBJ2-7, with 7 positions matching TRBD2. Per the germline V gene, CDR1 is SGDLS and CDR2 is YYNGEE. The CDR3 spans 14 residues. Trimming took 1 base from V and 6 from J; bases not matched to a gene: 7. The CDR3 sequence is CASSVRLAGSEQYF. The CDR3 region has the DNA TGTGCCAGCAGCGTAAGACTAGCCGGATCCGAGCAGTACTTC.

The chain couples TRBV2 to TRBJ1-3; unclear D gene. The germline V gene has CDR1 SNHLY and CDR2 FYNNEI. The V gene lost 6 bases and the J gene lost 4 bases, with 25 bases spanning the gap. The CDR3 consists of 18 residues. CDR3: CASSPTFLQTRRGNTIYF. CDR3 sequence (DNA): TGTGCCAGCAGCCCAACTTTCCTCCAGACACGCCGGGGAAACACCATATATTTT.

V and J are TRBV4-1 and TRBJ2-2, with D possibly being TRBD2 (5 bases). V dropped 1 base and J dropped 2 bases, with 11 bases sitting between them. The CDR3 is 16 residues long. Germline lookup yields CDR1 MGHRA and CDR2 YSYEKL. The DNA for the CDR3 is TGCGCCAGCAGCCAAGTCCCCGGGATAAACACCGGGGAGCTGTTTTTT. As protein: CASSQVPGINTGELFF.

The chain couples TRBV24-1 to TRBJ1-1, with a tentative D call TRBD1 (6 bases). V dropped 2 bases and J dropped 4 bases, with 13 bases sitting between them. The CDR3 is made up of 15 amino acids. Germline-derived CDR1 and CDR2 are KGHDR and SFDVKD. The CDR3 DNA follows: TGTGCCACCAGTGATTCACAGGGCCGTTCCACTGAAGCTTTCTTT. Residues: CATSDSQGRSTEAFF.

This clone was seen only once. The rearrangement joins TRBV4-1 to TRBJ2-7, with D perhaps matching TRBD1 (5 bases). Germline CDR1 reads MGHRA; CDR2 reads YSYEKL. The CDR3 runs 14 residues. Trimming removed 2 bases at V and 5 bases at J, with 13 bases between. The CDR3 here is CASSQFLGADEQYF. CDR3 coding DNA: TGCGCCAGCAGCCAATTTCTAGGGGCTGACGAGCAGTACTTC.